This T cell receptor beta chain is from a study of early T cells in non-severe SARS-CoV-2 infection. Across the study: Unsorted whole blood bulk RNA was sequenced, with unpaired chains. General study results and limits: Matching results from VDJdb favored anti-spike CD8 responses, leaving private and CD4 specificities undetected.

The CDR3 covers 14 residues. With 5 bases removed from V and 7 bases from J, the gap between germline ends came to 17 bases. The germline V gene encodes CDR1 SGHTA and CDR2 FQGNSA. Individual cDNA molecules each received unique molecular identifiers attached to them. TCRdb fed the 5' RACE reads into MiXCR, producing one record per CDR3 protein. This table holds some 58,000 distinct CDR3 sequences, under 15% found once. At least ten counts were recorded for this clonotype. Its antigen is not identified. The specimen sequenced was whole blood. This receptor was taken from an adult who was a healthcare worker with PCR-confirmed SARS-CoV-2 infection or an uninfected control (not recorded which). The chain is built from TRBV7-2 and TRBJ1-1; the D gene is possibly TRBD1 (5 bases). DNA of the CDR3: TGTGCCAGCAGCAAAGGGACCCGCTCGGGTGAAGCTTTCTTT. This sequence encodes CASSKGTRSGEAFF.